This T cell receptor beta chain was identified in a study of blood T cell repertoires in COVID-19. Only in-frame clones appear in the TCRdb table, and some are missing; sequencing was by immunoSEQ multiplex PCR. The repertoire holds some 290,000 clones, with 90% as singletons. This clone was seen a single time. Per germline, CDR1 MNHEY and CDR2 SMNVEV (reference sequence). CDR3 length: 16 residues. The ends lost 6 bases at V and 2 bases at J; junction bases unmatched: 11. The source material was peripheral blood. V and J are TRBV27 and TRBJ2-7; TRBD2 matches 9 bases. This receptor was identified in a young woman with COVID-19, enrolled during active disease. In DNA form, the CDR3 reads TGTGCCAGCAGCCGGAAAGGACTAGCGTATACCTACGAGCAGTACTTC. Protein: CASSRKGLAYTYEQYF.